This T cell receptor (beta chain) was recorded in a study of blood T cell repertoires in COVID-19. Study-level background: Samples of COVID-19 (acute and convalescent) were obtained from the United States, Italy and Spain.

Seattle patients were enrolled while actively infected and followed longitudinally. Original methodology: Estimation of nucleated cell counts was performed using reference gene primer amplification. The data were produced by immunoSEQ multiplex PCR, yet TCRdb's version contains in-frame clones alone and is incomplete. That table supplies the V and J calls and clone size; D and trimming were determined from the DNA. The sample consists of about 87,000 clones, 90% of them appearing once. Sequencing input: peripheral blood. The TCR comes from a man aged 18 to 29 with COVID-19, enrolled during active disease.

This chain's CDR3 is CASSPLARGYEQYF. CDR3 DNA sequence: TGTGCCAGCAGCCCTTTGGCGCGGGGCTACGAGCAGTACTTC. The chain uses TRBV7-2 and TRBJ2-7, with D possibly being TRBD2 (6 bases). Germline V lookup: CDR1 SGHTA, CDR2 FQGNSA. CDR3 length: 14 residues. The ends were cut back, 5 bases at V and 3 bases at J, with 14 bases in the middle.